This TCR beta chain comes out of a study of cytomegalovirus exposure and HLA in healthy donors. The study, taken as a whole, reports: TCR beta chain V- and J-gene trimming was linked, in a later analysis, to a missense variant in DCLRE1C. A later analysis linked fewer than 20,000 TCR beta sequences to HLA alleles at 0.05 false discovery rate. Researchers reported from a later analysis that most CMV-associated TCR beta chains appeared HLA-restricted.

The PCR contained 60 Vbeta and 13 Jbeta primers. Only in-frame clones appear in the TCRdb table, and some are missing; sequencing was by immunoSEQ multiplex PCR. In total, the table holds approximately 58,000 clones. The V gene's germline CDR1 is KGHSH and CDR2 LQKENI. This CDR3 has 15 amino acids. Trimming pared 6 bases from V and 6 bases from J, leaving 18 bases between. A word on this clone: Its specificity is not known.

The sample was PBMCs. The chain links TRBV18 to TRBJ1-5; perhaps TRBD1 as D (6 bases). This receptor was identified in a woman aged 18-29 years in good health and CMV-seronegative. CDR3 bases: TGTGCCAGCTCTCTACAGGGCGGCGGGGGTCAGCCCCAGCATTTT. Translated, it gives CASSLQGGGGQPQHF.